This TCR beta chain was sequenced during a study of T cells after yellow fever vaccination (dated by TCRdb to about 2019). For the study in its entirety: The SMART-Seq v4 Ultra Low Input RNA kit was used to prepare libraries from fractions with low cell numbers. Bulk TCR alpha and beta repertoires were sequenced longitudinally to track T-cell clones before and after primary and booster YFV17D yellow fever vaccination. The cohort comprised two healthy male donors, one aged 18 to 30 and one aged 30 to 40 years. Blood samples were taken at several timepoints before and after primary and secondary immunization, and bulk PBMC replicates and cell subsets were isolated. Overall study results and their limits: The secondary T-cell response was weaker than the primary response but faster, peaking on day 5 instead of day 15. A small share of clonotypes occurred in both CD4 and CD8 compartments, likely arising from convergent recombination. After the booster, most of the clones that had expanded following primary vaccination were detected again (96% of CD4 and around 90% of CD8), which suggests that memory was broadly maintained. Because abundant contaminating clonotypes from the bulk population could be contained in FACS-sorted repertoires, computational filtering was required. Because the study included only a couple of donors, the extent to which the findings can be generalized is limited.

Sequencing used an Illumina NovaSeq 6000. TCR cDNA was made using 5'RACE template switching, a step that added a universal primer site and unique molecular identifiers. Priming for cDNA synthesis came from both the TCR alpha and TCR beta constant segments. Library amplification used two PCR steps, and the second PCR step added sample barcodes and sequencing adapters. Sequencing of libraries was done on Illumina HiSeq 2500 (2x100 bp) or NovaSeq (2x150 bp). Per the original workflow: MIGEC was used to demultiplex reads and collapse the reads into UMI consensus sequences, and MiXCR was used for V(D)J alignment. Using edgeR on replicate PBMC samples, clonotypes were called vaccine-responding if FDR was below 0.01 and the log2 fold change was above 5 up to day 15. Each bulk clonotype received a CD4 or CD8 identity based on whether the sequenced CD4 or CD8 repertoire contained that clonotype at higher abundance. TCRdb reprocessing: public reads trimmed at Q25 with fastp, clones called with MiXCR, in-frame beta chains kept. Rows are unified per CDR3 protein, each entry keeping the most common DNA and genes. TCRdb's processing, not the authors' own work, is the source of the V and J calls. In all, the sample holds some 300,000 distinct CDR3 sequences, and around 10% of those were seen once. The ten biggest clones cover over 3% of the sample.

This clonotype was recorded at least ten times. Its recognized antigen is unknown. No much larger clone exists at a distance of one base, and base qualities are not known. From cysteine to phenylalanine, the CDR3 is 12 amino acids long. This entry keeps only the CDR3 DNA: 36 bases, framed from base 1. Sequences MNHEY (CDR1) and SMNVEV (CDR2) are obtained from the germline V gene (reference sequence). Trimming removed 10 bases from V and 4 bases from J, leaving 13 bases between the germline ends. This sample's treatment or condition label indicates: live attenuated yellow fever vaccine strain. PBMCs were isolated from peripheral blood using a standard Ficoll-Paque protocol. Dynabeads CD4 and CD8 positive selection kits were used to isolate the CD4 and CD8 T-cell fractions. TriZol was used to extract RNA from bulk PBMCs, CD4 and CD8 fractions, and dextramer-positive and dextramer-negative fractions.

Sample: CD4+ T cells sorted from PBMCs, taken 5 days after the yellow fever booster vaccination. The source is a man aged 18 to 35 who received the YFV17D yellow fever vaccine. The chain links TRBV27 with TRBJ1-2, with no reliable assignment of the D segment. The CDR3 protein: CATADGFYGYTF. The DNA is as follows: TGTGCCACCGCGGACGGATTCTATGGCTACACCTTC.